This T cell receptor beta chain was sequenced for a study of blood T cell repertoires in COVID-19. Study overall: Sample material is recorded as cDNA or gDNA derived from T cells, B-cell-depleted T cells, or PBMCs.

Participant ages covered about 18 to 90 years across 24 US areas. Assignments of participants to cohorts depended upon their own reported clinical history. This CDR3 comprises 14 residues. V lost 2 bases and J lost 1, with 9 bases in between. The germline CDR1 and CDR2 sequences are SGHNT and YYREEE (reference sequence). In the source study's methods: Amplifying reference gene primers gave estimates of nucleated cell counts. The protocol was immunoSEQ multiplex PCR, while the TCRdb copy is restricted to in-frame clones and leaves out a portion. That table is the source of V, J and clone size, and D and trimming were worked out from the DNA. The sample gives over 200,000 clones, 85% to 90% of which show up once; roughly 15% is in the top ten.

The rearrangement joins TRBV5-4 to TRBJ1-1; the D is unclear. Sequencing was carried out using PBMCs or T cells enriched from blood (not recorded which). The TCR comes from a young man who had recovered from COVID-19. The CDR3 DNA reads TGTGCCAGCAGCTTCCCGCAGGCGAACACTGAAGCTTTCTTT. It codes for CASSFPQANTEAFF.